This T cell receptor (beta chain) was recovered during a study of radiotherapy plus CTLA-4 blockade in lung cancer. Study-wide context: Objective response was observed in about 19% of patients, and disease control in 30% to 40%.

The protocol was immunoSEQ multiplex PCR, while the TCRdb copy is restricted to in-frame clones and leaves out a portion. The sample lists 90,000 to 95,000 clones, about 80% occurring once. This specimen consisted of peripheral blood, obtained from a patient treated with radiotherapy plus ipilimumab. The origin of this receptor is a human donor with non-small cell lung cancer who had stable disease on radiotherapy plus ipilimumab.

In DNA form, the CDR3 reads TGTGCCAGCAGCTTAGGTATGGACAGTAAGAGAACCGGGGAGCTGTTTTTT. Translated: CASSLGMDSKRTGELFF. The rearrangement uses TRBV13 and TRBJ2-2; D might be TRBD1 (6 bases). Germline V gives CDR1 PRHDT, CDR2 FYEKMQ (reference sequence). The ends were cut back, 0 bases at V and 5 bases at J, with 16 bases in the middle. This CDR3 has 17 amino acids.